This paragraph reports one T cell receptor (beta chain). The antigen is undetermined. All the people who gave samples were healthy bone marrow donors. This CDR3 is built from 15 residues. V trimming: 6 bases; J trimming: 5 bases; junction bases outside the gene matches: 5. Germline-derived CDR1 and CDR2 are MNHEY and SVGAGI. This sample is part of a study of cytomegalovirus exposure and HLA in healthy donors. Study-level points and caveats: HLA alleles were associated with 16,951 TCR beta sequences in a later analysis at 0.05 false discovery rate. Using the classifier, cytomegalovirus status was reportedly diagnosed with high specificity and sensitivity.

Primers: 60 Vbeta forward and 13 Jbeta reverse. Sequencing was performed with immunoSEQ multiplex PCR; in TCRdb, only in-frame clones are kept and a portion is missing. Of more than 90,000 clones listed, about 76% are singletons. Sequenced: PBMCs. The genes are TRBV6-5 and TRBJ2-2; 11 nucleotides agree with TRBD2. The clonotype comes from an older woman in good health and CMV-seropositive. The CDR3 loop is CASRNSGRDTGELFF. The DNA for the CDR3 is TGTGCCAGCAGAAATAGCGGGAGGGATACCGGGGAGCTGTTTTTT.